This T cell receptor (beta chain) was captured in a study of T cell responses to AZD1222 COVID-19 vaccine. With regard to this clone: The antigen remains undetermined.

The study's findings and limits: The sample set comprised mostly white British donors with more females, and clonal diversity was possibly underestimated. Close to half of all spike-specific TCRs reportedly target regions of the variants that are unmutated. The breadth and depth of Spike-specific TCRs increased once two AZD1222 doses had been given.

The CDR3 loop spans 15 amino acids. Germline V lookup: CDR1 KGHSH, CDR2 LQKENI. Trimming stripped 0 bases from V and 2 bases from J, with 10 bases between. Profiled with immunoSEQ multiplex PCR; TCRdb holds only in-frame clones, not every one. This sample has 85,000 to 100,000 clones, with more than 80% found just once. The receptor was derived from an adult in good health. Sequences were derived from peripheral blood, sampled on day 0 of AZD1222 vaccination. The chain is built from TRBV18 and TRBJ1-1, with D unclear. The CDR3 DNA reads TGTGCCAGCTCACCACCGGAATTAGGAAACACTGAAGCTTTCTTT. Its protein is CASSPPELGNTEAFF.